Below are 19 T cell receptor beta chains sequenced from a single sample in a study of blood T cell repertoires in COVID-19. Libraries were prepared by immunoSEQ multiplex PCR; TCRdb keeps only in-frame clonotypes and omits some of them. The table includes around 15,000 clones, roughly 90% detected once. Material for sequencing was peripheral blood. These receptors all come from a human donor in a cohort sampled during active COVID-19.

V usage is TRBV19 and J usage is TRBJ1-1; no reliable D call. The CDR3 is 14 amino acids. Germline CDR1 LNHDA, CDR2 SQIVND (reference sequence). With 7 bases removed from V and 0 bases from J, the gap between germline ends came to 12 bases. The chain's CDR3 is CASMYRSLNTEAFF. The CDR3 DNA follows: TGTGCCAGTATGTATAGGAGCCTGAACACTGAAGCTTTCTTT.

In its sample, this clone was seen once. In DNA, the CDR3 is TGTGCCAGCTCACCACCGGCCAGCACAGATACGCAGTATTTT. It codes for CASSPPASTDTQYF. The rearrangement links TRBV18 to TRBJ2-3, with D hard to call. This CDR3 is built from 14 residues. Trimming removed 0 bases at V and 0 bases at J, with 4 bases between. Germline assignment: CDR1 KGHSH and CDR2 LQKENI.

This chain connects TRBV25-1 to TRBJ2-7; 7 bases match TRBD2. Trimming at V came to 5 bases and at J to 1 base, leaving 5 bases not matched to a gene. Germline CDR1 is MGHDK and CDR2 is SYGVNS. This CDR3 spans 14 amino acids. CDR3 region: CASSLTGGSYEQYF. CDR3 in DNA: TGTGCCAGCAGTTTAACGGGAGGTTCCTACGAGCAGTACTTC.

This chain connects TRBV27 to TRBJ2-2; 8 nucleotides match TRBD1. CDR3 length equals 15 residues. Germline values: CDR1 MNHEY, CDR2 SMNVEV (reference sequence). V was clipped by 4 bases and J by 2 bases; unmatched bases: 3. The CDR3 DNA reads as TGTGCCAGCAGTTCGGCAGGGGGCAACACCGGGGAGCTGTTTTTT. Its translation is CASSSAGGNTGELFF.

The chain links TRBV6-5 to TRBJ2-7, with D possibly matching TRBD1 (5 bases). Germline V gene data show CDR1 as MNHEY and CDR2 as SVGAGI. CDR3 length: 14 amino acids. The V gene lost 6 bases and the J gene lost 0 bases, with 12 bases spanning the gap. CDR3 nucleotide sequence: TGTGCCAGCAGGCGTCAGGGAAGCTCCTACGAGCAGTACTTC. As protein: CASRRQGSSYEQYF.

The gene calls are TRBV7-8 and TRBJ2-3; a possible D gene is TRBD2 (5 bases). This CDR3 has 16 residues. Germline V lookup: CDR1 SGHVS, CDR2 FQNEAQ. V lost 1 base, J lost 3 bases, and 14 bases lay in between. CDR3 protein: CASSLVSGGETDTQYF. The CDR3 nucleotides are TGTGCCAGCAGCTTAGTCAGCGGCGGAGAGACAGATACGCAGTATTTT.

This clone is a singleton in its sample. For the CDR3, the DNA is TGTGCCAGTAGTATACCCGGAATAGGCGGTCCCGGGGAGCTGTTTTTT. Translation gives CASSIPGIGGPGELFF. This chain links TRBV19 with TRBJ2-2; D not resolved. The CDR3 covers 16 residues. The germline V gene encodes CDR1 LNHDA and CDR2 SQIVND (reference sequence). The V end lost 2 bases, the J end lost 6 bases, and 16 bases lay between the germline ends. Full variable domain (outside the CDR3, taken from reference TRBV19 and TRBJ2-2): DGGITQSPKYLFRKEGQNVTLSCEQNLNHDAMYWYRQDPGQGLRLIYYSQIVNDFQKGDIAEGYSVSREKKESFPLTVTSAQKNPTAFYLCASSIPGIGGPGELFFGEGSRLTVL.

Written as DNA, the CDR3 is TGTGCCAGTAGTATTTCCCAGGGCAATCAGCCCCAGCATTTT. This codes for CASSISQGNQPQHF. V and J are TRBV19 and TRBJ1-5, with D uncertain. V shed 3 bases and J shed 2 bases, with 8 bases lying between them. Per the germline V gene, CDR1 is LNHDA and CDR2 is SQIVND (reference sequence). The CDR3 is made up of 14 amino acids.

The chain's CDR3 is CASRDGTGGTEKLFF. DNA for the CDR3: TGTGCCAGCAGGGACGGGACAGGGGGGACTGAAAAACTGTTTTTT. The J gene is TRBJ1-4, the V gene TRBV6-5; 11 nucleotides agree with TRBD1. Germline V gene lookup returns CDR1 MNHEY and CDR2 SVGAGI. The V segment lost 6 bases and the J segment 7 bases; nucleotides outside the gene matches: 7. The length of the CDR3 is 15 residues.

The chain carries TRBV5-4 and TRBJ2-3; 7 positions agree with TRBD2. CDR1 and CDR2 from the germline V gene are SGHNT and YYREEE (reference sequence). There are 15 residues in the CDR3. V gave up 2 bases and J gave up 2 bases; unmatched junction bases: 5. The CDR3 reads CASSFWTRATDTQYF. CDR3 sequence (DNA): TGTGCCAGCAGCTTTTGGACTAGGGCCACAGATACGCAGTATTTT.

This clone came up a few times. The J gene is TRBJ2-2, the V gene TRBV5-1, with D unclear. Trimming stripped 4 bases from V and 3 bases from J, with 4 bases between. The CDR3 length is 12 residues. Per germline, CDR1 SGHRS and CDR2 YFSETQ. The CDR3 is CASSEYTGELFF. The CDR3 DNA reads as TGCGCCAGCAGCGAGTACACCGGGGAGCTGTTTTTT.

The J gene is TRBJ2-5, the V gene TRBV3-1 (or the pseudogene TRBV3-2), with D perhaps TRBD1 (5 bases). V was clipped by 5 bases and J by 5 bases, with 9 bases between them. The CDR3 extends over 12 amino acids. From germline, CDR1 is LGHDT and CDR2 YNNKEL (reference sequence). CDR3: CASSDSMETQYF. CDR3 in DNA: TGTGCCAGCAGCGACAGCATGGAGACCCAGTACTTC.

The chain recombines TRBV29-1 with TRBJ1-1, with 7 nucleotides matching TRBD1. CDR1 and CDR2 (germline): SQVTM, ANQGSEA. The CDR3 length is 13 residues. Trimming at V came to 3 bases and at J to 5 bases, leaving 6 bases not matched to a gene. The CDR3 spells CSVEASTGTEAFF. The DNA for the CDR3 is TGCAGCGTTGAGGCCTCGACAGGGACTGAAGCTTTCTTT.

The CDR3 is CASSLEAFQGSYNEQFF. The DNA of the CDR3 is TGCGCCAGCAGCTTGGAAGCTTTTCAGGGCTCCTACAATGAGCAGTTCTTC. The chain recombines TRBV5-1 with TRBJ2-1; the D gene is possibly TRBD1 (5 bases). Per germline, CDR1 SGHRS and CDR2 YFSETQ. The CDR3 runs 17 residues. Trimming pared 0 bases from V and 0 bases from J, leaving 13 bases between.

In this sample, this clone turned up once. The J gene is TRBJ2-3, the V gene TRBV10-3; weak D call: TRBD2 (7 bases). The V gene lost 4 bases and the J gene lost 0 bases, with 11 bases spanning the gap. CDR3 size: 15 residues. Germline loops: CDR1 ENHRY, CDR2 SYGVKD. CDR3 protein: CAISGGGGSTDTQYF. In nucleotides, the CDR3 is TGTGCCATCAGTGGGGGAGGGGGGAGCACAGATACGCAGTATTTT.

The chain recombines TRBV2 with TRBJ1-3, with D perhaps TRBD1 (6 bases). Germline CDR1 reads SNHLY; CDR2 reads FYNNEI. The CDR3 covers 15 residues. V was clipped by 6 bases and J by 0 bases, with 12 bases between them. The DNA for the CDR3 is TGTGCCAGCAGCACCCGGACAGTCTCTGGAAACACCATATATTTT. Amino acid sequence: CASSTRTVSGNTIYF.

The chain employs TRBV18 and TRBJ1-5; maybe TRBD1 (5 bases). Trimming took 3 bases from V and 6 from J, leaving 15 bases between them. CDR1 and CDR2 from the germline V gene are KGHSH and LQKENI. The CDR3 totals 15 residues. CDR3 coding DNA: TGTGCCAGCTCACCCCCGGGGGGGGTCGGTCAGCCCCAGCATTTT. Translation: CASSPPGGVGQPQHF.

This chain connects TRBV19 to TRBJ2-7; maybe TRBD1 (6 bases). This CDR3 spans 13 amino acids. Trimming pared 4 bases from V and 5 bases from J, leaving 12 bases between. Germline CDR1 and CDR2: LNHDA and SQIVND (reference sequence). The CDR3 DNA is TGTGCCAGTAGTAGCTCAGGGGTCCACGAGCAGTACTTC. Residues: CASSSSGVHEQYF.

This chain joins TRBV30 and TRBJ2-5; weak D call: TRBD1 (6 bases). Trimming removed 1 base from V and 1 base from J, with 13 bases in between. The CDR3 runs to 15 residues. CDR1 is GTSNPN, CDR2 SVGIG, per germline (reference sequence). Written as DNA, the CDR3 is TGTGCCTGGAGTGCTCCGACAGGATTCCAAGAGACCCAGTACTTC. This sequence encodes CAWSAPTGFQETQYF.